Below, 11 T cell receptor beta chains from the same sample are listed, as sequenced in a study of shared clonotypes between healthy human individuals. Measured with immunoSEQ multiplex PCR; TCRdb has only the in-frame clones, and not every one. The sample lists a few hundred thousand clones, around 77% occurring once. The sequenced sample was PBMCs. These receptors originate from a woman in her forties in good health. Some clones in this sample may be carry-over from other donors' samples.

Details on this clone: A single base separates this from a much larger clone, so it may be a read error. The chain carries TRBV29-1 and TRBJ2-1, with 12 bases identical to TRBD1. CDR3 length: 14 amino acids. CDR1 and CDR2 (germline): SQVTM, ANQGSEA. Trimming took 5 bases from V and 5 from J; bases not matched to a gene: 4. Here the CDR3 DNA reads TGCAGCGTTCGGGACAGGGGGCTCGACAATGAGCAGTTCTTC. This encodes CSVRDRGLDNEQFF.

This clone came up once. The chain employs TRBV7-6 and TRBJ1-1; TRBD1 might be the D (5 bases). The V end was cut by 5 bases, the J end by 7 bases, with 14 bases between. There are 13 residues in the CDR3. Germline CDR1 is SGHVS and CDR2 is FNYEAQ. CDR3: CASSGLGVGEAFF. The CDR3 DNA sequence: TGTGCCAGCAGCGGTCTGGGGGTGGGTGAAGCTTTCTTT.

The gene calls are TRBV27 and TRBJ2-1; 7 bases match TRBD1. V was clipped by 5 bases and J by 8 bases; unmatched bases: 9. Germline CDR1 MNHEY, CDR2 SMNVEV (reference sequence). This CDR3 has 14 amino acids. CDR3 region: CASSTLQGSDEQFF. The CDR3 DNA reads TGTGCCAGCAGTACGCTACAGGGGTCGGATGAGCAGTTCTTC.

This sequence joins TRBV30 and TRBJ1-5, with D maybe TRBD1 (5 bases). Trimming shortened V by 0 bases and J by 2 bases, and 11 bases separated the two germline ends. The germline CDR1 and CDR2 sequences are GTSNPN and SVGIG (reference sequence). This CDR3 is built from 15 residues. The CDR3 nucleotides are TGTGCCTGGAGTGTACCGGGGGGAGGCAATCAGCCCCAGCATTTT. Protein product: CAWSVPGGGNQPQHF.

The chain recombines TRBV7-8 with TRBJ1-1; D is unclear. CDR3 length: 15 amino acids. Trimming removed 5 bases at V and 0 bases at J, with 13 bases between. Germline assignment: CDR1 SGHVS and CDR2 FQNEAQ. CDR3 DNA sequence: TGTGCCAGCAGCGCCCTAATCCAACTGAACACTGAAGCTTTCTTT. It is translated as CASSALIQLNTEAFF.

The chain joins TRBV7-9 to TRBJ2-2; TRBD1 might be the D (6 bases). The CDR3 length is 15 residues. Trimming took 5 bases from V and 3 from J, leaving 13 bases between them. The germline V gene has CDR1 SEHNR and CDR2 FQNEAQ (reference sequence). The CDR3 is CASSPLQGDTGELFF. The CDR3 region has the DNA TGTGCCAGCAGCCCGTTACAGGGAGACACCGGGGAGCTGTTTTTT.

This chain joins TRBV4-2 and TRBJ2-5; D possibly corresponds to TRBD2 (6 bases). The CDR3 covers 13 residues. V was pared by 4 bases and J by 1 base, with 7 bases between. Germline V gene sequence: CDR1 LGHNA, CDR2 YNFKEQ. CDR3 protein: CASSPGLQETQYF. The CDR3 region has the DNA TGTGCCAGCAGCCCGGGACTCCAAGAGACCCAGTACTTC.

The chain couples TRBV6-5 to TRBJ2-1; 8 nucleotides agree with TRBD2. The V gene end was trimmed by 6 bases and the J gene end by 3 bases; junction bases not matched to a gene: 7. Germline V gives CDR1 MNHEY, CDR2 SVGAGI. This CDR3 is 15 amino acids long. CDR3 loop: CASSLSGSSYNEQFF. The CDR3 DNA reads TGTGCCAGCAGCCTCAGCGGGAGTAGCTACAATGAGCAGTTCTTC.

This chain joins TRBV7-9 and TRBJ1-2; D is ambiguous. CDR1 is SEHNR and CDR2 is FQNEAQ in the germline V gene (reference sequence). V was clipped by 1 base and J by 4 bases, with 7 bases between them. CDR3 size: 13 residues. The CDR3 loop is CASSLEEGYGYTF. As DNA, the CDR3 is TGTGCCAGCAGCTTAGAGGAGGGCTATGGCTACACCTTC.

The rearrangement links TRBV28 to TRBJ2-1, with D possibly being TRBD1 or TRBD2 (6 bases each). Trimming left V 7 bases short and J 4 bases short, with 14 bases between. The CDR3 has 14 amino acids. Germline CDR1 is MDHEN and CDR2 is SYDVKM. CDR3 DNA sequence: TGTGCCAGCAAAGGCGGGGACATTTACAATGAGCAGTTCTTC. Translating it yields CASKGGDIYNEQFF.

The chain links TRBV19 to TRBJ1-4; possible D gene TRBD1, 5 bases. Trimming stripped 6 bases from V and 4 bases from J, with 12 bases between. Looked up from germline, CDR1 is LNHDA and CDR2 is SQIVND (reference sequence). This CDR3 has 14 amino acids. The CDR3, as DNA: TGTGCCAGTAGCACGACAGCGAGTAATGAAAAACTGTTTTTT. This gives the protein CASSTTASNEKLFF. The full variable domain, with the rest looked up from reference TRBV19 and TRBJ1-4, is DGGITQSPKYLFRKEGQNVTLSCEQNLNHDAMYWYRQDPGQGLRLIYYSQIVNDFQKGDIAEGYSVSREKKESFPLTVTSAQKNPTAFYLCASSTTASNEKLFFGSGTQLSVL.